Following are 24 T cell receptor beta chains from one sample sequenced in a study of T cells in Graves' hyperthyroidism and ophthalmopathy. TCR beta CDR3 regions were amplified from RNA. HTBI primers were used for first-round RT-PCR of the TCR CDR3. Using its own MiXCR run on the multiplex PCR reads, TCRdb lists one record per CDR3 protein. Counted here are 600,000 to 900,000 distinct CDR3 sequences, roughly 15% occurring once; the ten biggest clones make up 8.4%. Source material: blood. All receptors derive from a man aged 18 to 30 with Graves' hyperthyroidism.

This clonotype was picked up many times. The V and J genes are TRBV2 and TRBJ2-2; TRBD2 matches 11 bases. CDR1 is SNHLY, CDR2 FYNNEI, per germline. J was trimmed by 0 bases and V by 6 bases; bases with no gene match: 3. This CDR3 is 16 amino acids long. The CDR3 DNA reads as TGTGCCAGCAGCGGGACTAGCGGCTCGAACACCGGGGAGCTGTTTTTT. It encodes CASSGTSGSNTGELFF.

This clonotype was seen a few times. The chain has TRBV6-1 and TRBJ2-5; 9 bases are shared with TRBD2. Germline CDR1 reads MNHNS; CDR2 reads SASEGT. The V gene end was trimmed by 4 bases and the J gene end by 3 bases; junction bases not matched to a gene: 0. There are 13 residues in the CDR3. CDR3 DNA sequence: TGTGCCAGCAGTGGACTAGCGGAAGAGACCCAGTACTTC. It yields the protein CASSGLAEETQYF.

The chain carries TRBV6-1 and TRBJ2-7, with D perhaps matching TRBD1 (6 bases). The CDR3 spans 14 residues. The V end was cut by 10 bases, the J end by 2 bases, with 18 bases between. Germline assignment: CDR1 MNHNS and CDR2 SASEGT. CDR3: CATSPGTSPYEQYF. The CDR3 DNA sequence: TGTGCCACCTCGCCCGGGACATCCCCCTACGAGCAGTACTTC.

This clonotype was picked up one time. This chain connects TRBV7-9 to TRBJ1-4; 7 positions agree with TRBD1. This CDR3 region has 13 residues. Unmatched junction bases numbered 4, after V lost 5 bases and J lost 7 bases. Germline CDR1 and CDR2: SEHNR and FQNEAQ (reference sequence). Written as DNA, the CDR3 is TGTGCCAGCAGCCAACAGGGGATTGAAAAACTGTTTTTT. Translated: CASSQQGIEKLFF.

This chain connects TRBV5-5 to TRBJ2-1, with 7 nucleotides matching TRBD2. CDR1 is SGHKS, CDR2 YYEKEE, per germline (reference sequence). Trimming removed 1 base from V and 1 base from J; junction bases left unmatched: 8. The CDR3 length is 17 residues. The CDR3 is CASSLFGAGESYNEQFF. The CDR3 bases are TGTGCCAGCAGCTTGTTTGGGGCGGGAGAGTCCTACAATGAGCAGTTCTTC.

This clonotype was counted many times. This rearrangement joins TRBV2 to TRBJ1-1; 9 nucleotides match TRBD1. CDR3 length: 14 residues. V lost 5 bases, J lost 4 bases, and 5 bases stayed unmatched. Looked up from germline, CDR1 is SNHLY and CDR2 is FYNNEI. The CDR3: CASSQQGARTEAFF. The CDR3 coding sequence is TGTGCCAGCAGTCAACAGGGGGCGCGCACTGAAGCTTTCTTT.

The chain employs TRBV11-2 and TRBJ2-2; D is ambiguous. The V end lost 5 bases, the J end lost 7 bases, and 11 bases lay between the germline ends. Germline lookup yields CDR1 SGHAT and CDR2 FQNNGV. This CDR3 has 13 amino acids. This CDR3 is CASSPDHNGELFF. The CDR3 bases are TGTGCCAGCAGCCCAGACCATAACGGGGAGCTGTTTTTT.

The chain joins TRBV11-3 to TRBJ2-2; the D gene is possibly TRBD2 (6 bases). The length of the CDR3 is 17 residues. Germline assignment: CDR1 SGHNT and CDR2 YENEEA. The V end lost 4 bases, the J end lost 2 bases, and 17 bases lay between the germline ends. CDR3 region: CASSSPSERVNTGELFF. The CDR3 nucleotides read TGTGCCAGCAGCTCCCCTAGCGAGAGGGTAAACACCGGGGAGCTGTTTTTT.

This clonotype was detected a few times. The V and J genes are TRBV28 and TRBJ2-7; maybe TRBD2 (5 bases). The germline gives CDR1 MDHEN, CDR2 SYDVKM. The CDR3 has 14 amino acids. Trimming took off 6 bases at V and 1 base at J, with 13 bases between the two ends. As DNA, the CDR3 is TGTGCCAGCAGCCGCCGGGCGGGTTCCTACGAGCAGTACTTC. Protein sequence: CASSRRAGSYEQYF.

The CDR3 spells CATLWAGDEQYF. As DNA, the CDR3 is TGTGCCACGTTGTGGGCAGGGGACGAGCAGTACTTC. The chain carries TRBV28 and TRBJ2-7, with D possibly TRBD1 on 6 matching bases. V shed 10 bases and J shed 5 bases, with 15 bases lying between them. CDR1 MDHEN and CDR2 SYDVKM come from the germline V gene. The CDR3 loop spans 12 amino acids.

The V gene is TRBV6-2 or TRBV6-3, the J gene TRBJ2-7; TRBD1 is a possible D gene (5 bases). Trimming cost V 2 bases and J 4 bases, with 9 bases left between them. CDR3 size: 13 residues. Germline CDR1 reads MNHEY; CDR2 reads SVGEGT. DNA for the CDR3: TGTGCCAGCAGTTACCGCAGGGCATACGAGCAGTACTTC. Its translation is CASSYRRAYEQYF.

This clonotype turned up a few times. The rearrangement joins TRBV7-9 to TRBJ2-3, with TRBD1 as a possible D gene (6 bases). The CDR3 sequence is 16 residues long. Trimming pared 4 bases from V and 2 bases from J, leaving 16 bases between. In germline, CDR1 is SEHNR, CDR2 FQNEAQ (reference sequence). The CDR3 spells CASSYARDTYTDTQYF. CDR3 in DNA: TGTGCCAGCAGCTACGCCCGGGACACATACACAGATACGCAGTATTTT. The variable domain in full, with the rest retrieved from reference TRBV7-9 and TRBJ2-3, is DTGVSQNPRHKITKRGQNVTFRCDPISEHNRLYWYRQTLGQGPEFLTYFQNEAQLEKSRLLSDRFSAERPKGSFSTLEIQRTEQGDSAMYLCASSYARDTYTDTQYFGPGTRLTVL.

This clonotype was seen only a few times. CDR3 nucleotide sequence: TGTGCCAGCAGTCGAAGGGGACAGGGTGGAAACACCATATATTTT. Translating gives CASSRRGQGGNTIYF. The chain couples TRBV6-1 to TRBJ1-3, with 9 bases lining up with TRBD1. This CDR3 region has 15 residues. The germline gives CDR1 MNHNS, CDR2 SASEGT. Losses at the gene ends were 5 bases for V and 3 bases for J; bases not matched to a gene: 5.

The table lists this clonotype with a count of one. The CDR3 loop reads CASRPTGGRAYNEQFF. DNA for the CDR3: TGTGCCAGCAGGCCTACCGGCGGGAGGGCCTACAATGAGCAGTTCTTC. V and J are TRBV12-3 or TRBV12-4 and TRBJ2-1; 9 nucleotides agree with TRBD2. J gave up 2 bases and V 6 bases, and 8 bases lay outside the gene matches. CDR3 length equals 16 residues.

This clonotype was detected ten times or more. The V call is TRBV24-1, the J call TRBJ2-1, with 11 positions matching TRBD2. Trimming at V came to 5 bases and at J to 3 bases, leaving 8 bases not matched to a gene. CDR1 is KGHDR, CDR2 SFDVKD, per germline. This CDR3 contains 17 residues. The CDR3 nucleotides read TGTGCCACCAGTGGTAGCGGGAGGGCCGCGGACTACAATGAGCAGTTCTTC. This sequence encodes CATSGSGRAADYNEQFF.

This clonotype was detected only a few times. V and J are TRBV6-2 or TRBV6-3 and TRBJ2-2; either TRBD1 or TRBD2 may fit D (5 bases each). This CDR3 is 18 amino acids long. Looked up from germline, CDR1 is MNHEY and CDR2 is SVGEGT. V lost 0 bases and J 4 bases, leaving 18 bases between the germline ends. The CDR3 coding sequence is TGTGCCAGCAGTTACTCGTTGGCCGGGACGGCGATCACCGGGGAGCTGTTTTTT. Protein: CASSYSLAGTAITGELFF.

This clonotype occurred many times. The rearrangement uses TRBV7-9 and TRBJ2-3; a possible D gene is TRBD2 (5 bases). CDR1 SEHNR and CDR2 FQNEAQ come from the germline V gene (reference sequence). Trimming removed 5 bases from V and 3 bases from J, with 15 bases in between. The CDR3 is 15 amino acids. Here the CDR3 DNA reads TGTGCCAGCAGCGGGGAACACCGAGGGACAGATACGCAGTATTTT. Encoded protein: CASSGEHRGTDTQYF.

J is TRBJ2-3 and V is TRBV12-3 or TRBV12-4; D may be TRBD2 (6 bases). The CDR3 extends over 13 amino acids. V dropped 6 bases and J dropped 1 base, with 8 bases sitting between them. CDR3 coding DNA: TGTGCCAGCAGGGAGCGGGGCACAGATACGCAGTATTTT. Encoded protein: CASRERGTDTQYF.

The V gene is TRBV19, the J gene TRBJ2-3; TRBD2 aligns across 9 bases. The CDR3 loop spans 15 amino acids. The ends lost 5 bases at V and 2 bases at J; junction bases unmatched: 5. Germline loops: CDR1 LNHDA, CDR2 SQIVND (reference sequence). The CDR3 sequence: CASSAIAGDTDTQYF. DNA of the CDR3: TGTGCCAGTAGTGCCATAGCGGGAGACACAGATACGCAGTATTTT.

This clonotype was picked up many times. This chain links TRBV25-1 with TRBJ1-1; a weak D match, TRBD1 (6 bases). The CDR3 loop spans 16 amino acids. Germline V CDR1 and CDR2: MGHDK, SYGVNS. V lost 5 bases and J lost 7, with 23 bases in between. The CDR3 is CASSPLEGGRVLEAFF. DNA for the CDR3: TGTGCCAGCAGTCCACTCGAGGGGGGCCGGGTTCTTGAAGCTTTCTTT.

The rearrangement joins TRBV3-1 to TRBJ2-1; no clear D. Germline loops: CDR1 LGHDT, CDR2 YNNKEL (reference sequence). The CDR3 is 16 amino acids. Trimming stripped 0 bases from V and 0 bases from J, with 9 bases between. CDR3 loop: CASSQDAVSSYNEQFF. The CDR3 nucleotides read TGTGCCAGCAGCCAAGATGCGGTGAGCTCCTACAATGAGCAGTTCTTC.

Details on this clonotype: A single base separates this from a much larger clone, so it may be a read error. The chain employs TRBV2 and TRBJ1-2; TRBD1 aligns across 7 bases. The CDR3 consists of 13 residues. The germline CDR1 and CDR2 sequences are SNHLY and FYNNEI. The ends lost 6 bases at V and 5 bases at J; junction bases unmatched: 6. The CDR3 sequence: CASSLGTEYGYTF. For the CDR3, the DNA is TGTGCCAGCAGCCTCGGGACAGAGTATGGCTACACCTTC.

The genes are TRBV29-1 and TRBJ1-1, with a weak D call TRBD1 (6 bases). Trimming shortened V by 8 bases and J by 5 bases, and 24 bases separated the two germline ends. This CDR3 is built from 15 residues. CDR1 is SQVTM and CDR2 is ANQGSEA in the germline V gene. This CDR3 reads CSCWDNEEIGTEAFF. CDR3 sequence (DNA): TGCAGCTGTTGGGACAACGAGGAGATTGGGACTGAAGCTTTCTTT.

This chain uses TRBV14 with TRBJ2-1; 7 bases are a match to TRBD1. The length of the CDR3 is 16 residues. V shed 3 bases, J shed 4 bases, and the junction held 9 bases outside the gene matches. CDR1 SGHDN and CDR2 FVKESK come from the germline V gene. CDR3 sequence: CASSHHTGAGYNEQFF. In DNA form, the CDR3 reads TGTGCCAGCAGCCACCACACAGGGGCCGGGTACAATGAGCAGTTCTTC.